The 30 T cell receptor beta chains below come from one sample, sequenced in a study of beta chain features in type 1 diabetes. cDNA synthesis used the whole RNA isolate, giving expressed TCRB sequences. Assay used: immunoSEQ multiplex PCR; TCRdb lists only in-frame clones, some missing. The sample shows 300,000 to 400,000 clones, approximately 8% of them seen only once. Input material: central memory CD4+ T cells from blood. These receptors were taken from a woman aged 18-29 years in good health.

The CDR3 nucleotides read TGTGCCACCAGCATGTCGGGAGTAGGCACAGATACGCAGTATTTT. Amino acid sequence: CATSMSGVGTDTQYF. The chain carries TRBV15 and TRBJ2-3, with D perhaps matching TRBD2 (6 bases). This CDR3 is built from 15 residues. V was trimmed by 4 bases and J by 1 base, leaving 12 bases between them. Germline V CDR1 and CDR2: LNHNV, YYDKDF (reference sequence).

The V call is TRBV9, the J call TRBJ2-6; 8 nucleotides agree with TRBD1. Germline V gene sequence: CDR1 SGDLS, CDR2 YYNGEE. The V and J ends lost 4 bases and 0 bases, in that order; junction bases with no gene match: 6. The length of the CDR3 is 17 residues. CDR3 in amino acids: CASSFRGLYSGANVLTF. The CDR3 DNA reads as TGTGCCAGCAGCTTCAGGGGGCTTTACTCTGGGGCCAACGTCCTGACTTTC.

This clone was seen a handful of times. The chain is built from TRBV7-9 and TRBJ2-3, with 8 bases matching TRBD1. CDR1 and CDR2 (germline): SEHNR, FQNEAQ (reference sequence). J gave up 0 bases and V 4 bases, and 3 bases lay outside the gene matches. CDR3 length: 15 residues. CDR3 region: CASSSGQASTDTQYF. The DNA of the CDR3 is TGTGCCAGCAGCTCGGGACAGGCTAGCACAGATACGCAGTATTTT.

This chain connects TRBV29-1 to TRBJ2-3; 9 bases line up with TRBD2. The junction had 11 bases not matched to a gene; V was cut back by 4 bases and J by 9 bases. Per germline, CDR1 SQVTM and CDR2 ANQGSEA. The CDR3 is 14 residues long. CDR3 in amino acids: CSVGAGGVDETQYF. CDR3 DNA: TGCAGCGTTGGTGCGGGAGGGGTCGACGAAACGCAGTATTTT.

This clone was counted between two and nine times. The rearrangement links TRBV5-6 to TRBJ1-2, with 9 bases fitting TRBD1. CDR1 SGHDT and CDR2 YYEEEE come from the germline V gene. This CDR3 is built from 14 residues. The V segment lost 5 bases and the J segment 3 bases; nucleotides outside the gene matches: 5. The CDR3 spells CASRPQGADYGYTF. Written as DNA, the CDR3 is TGTGCCAGCAGACCACAGGGGGCAGACTATGGCTACACCTTC.

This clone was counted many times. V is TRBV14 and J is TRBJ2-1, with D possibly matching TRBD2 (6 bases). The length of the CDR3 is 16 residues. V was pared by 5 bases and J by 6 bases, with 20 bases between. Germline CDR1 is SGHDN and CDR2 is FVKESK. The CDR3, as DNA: TGTGCCAGCAGCAGGGGCGACAGAGCCGGGAGCAATGAGCAGTTCTTC. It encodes CASSRGDRAGSNEQFF.

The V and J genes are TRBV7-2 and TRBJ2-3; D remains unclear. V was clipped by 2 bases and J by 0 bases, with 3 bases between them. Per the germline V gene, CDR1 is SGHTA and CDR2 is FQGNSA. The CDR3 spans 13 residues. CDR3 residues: CASSLYSTDTQYF. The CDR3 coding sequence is TGTGCCAGCAGCTTATACAGCACAGATACGCAGTATTTT. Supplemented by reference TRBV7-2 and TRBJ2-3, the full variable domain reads GAGVSQSPSNKVTEKGKDVELRCDPISGHTALYWYRQSLGQGLEFLIYFQGNSAPDKSGLPSDRFSAERTGGSVSTLTIQRTQQEDSAVYLCASSLYSTDTQYFGPGTRLTVL.

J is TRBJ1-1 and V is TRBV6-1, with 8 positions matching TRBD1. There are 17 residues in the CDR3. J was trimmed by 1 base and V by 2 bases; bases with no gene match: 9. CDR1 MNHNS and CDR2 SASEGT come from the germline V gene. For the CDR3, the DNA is TGTGCCAGCAGTGAAACAGGTTGGGGGACAGGGAACACTGAAGCTTTCTTT. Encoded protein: CASSETGWGTGNTEAFF.

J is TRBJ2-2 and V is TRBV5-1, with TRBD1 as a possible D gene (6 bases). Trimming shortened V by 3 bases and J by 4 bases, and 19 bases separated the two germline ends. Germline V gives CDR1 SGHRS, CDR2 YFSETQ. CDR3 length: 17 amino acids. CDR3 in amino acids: CASSWTGTIVSTGELFF. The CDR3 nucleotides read TGCGCCAGCAGCTGGACCGGGACAATCGTTAGCACCGGGGAGCTGTTTTTT.

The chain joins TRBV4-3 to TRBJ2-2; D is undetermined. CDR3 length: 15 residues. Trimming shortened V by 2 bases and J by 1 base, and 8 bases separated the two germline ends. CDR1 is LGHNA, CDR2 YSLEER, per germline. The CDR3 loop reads CASSQLVMNTGELFF. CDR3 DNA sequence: TGCGCCAGCAGCCAATTGGTTATGAACACCGGGGAGCTGTTTTTT.

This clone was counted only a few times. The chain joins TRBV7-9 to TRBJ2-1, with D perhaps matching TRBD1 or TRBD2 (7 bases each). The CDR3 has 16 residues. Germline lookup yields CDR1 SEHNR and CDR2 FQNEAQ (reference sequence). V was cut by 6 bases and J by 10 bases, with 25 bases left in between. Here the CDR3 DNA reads TGTGCCAGCAGGTCCAGGGGGGGGACCCGGCTTAGCGAGCAGTTCTTC. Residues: CASRSRGGTRLSEQFF.

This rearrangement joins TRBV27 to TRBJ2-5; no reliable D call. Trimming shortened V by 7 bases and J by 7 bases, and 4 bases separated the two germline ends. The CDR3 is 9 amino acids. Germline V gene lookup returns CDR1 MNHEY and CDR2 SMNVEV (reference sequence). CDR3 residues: CASKVTQYF. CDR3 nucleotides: TGTGCCAGCAAGGTGACCCAGTACTTC.

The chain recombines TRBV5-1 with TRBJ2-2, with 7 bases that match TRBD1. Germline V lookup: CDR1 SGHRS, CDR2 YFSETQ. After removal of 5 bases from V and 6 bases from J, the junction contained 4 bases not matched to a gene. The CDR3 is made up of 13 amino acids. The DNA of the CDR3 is TGCGCCAGCAGACATGACAGGGCCGGGGAGCTGTTTTTT. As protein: CASRHDRAGELFF.

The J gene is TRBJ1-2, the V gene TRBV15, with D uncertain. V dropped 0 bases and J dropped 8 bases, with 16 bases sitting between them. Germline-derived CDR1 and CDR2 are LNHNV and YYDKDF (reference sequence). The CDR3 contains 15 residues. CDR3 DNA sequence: TGTGCCACCAGCAGAGATTTTACTTTAGAAAGCGGCTACACCTTC. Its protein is CATSRDFTLESGYTF.

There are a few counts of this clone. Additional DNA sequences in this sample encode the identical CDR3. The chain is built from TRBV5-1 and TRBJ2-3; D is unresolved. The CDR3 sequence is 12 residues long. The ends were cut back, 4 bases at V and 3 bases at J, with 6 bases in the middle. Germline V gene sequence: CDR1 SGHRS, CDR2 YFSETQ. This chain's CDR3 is CASSLTTDTQYF. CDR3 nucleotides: TGCGCCAGCAGCCTGACTACAGATACGCAGTATTTT.

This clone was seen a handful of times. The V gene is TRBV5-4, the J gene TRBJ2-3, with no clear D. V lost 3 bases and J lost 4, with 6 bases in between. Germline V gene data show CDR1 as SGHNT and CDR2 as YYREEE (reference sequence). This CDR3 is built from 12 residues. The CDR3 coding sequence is TGTGCCAGCAGCTATATATCAGATACGCAGTATTTT. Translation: CASSYISDTQYF.

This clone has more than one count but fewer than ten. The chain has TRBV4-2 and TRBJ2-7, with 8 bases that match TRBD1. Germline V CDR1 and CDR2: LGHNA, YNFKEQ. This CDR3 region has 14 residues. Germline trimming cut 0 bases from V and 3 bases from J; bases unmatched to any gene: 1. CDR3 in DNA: TGTGCCAGCAGCCAAGACAGGGGGCGCTACGAGCAGTACTTC. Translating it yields CASSQDRGRYEQYF.

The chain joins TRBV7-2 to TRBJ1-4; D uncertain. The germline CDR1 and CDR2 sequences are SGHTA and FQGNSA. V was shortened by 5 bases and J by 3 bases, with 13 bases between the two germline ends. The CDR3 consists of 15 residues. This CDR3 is CASSPQSGPNEKLFF. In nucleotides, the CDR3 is TGTGCCAGCAGCCCCCAGAGCGGTCCTAATGAAAAACTGTTTTTT. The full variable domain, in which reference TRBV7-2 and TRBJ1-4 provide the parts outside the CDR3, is GAGVSQSPSNKVTEKGKDVELRCDPISGHTALYWYRQSLGQGLEFLIYFQGNSAPDKSGLPSDRFSAERTGGSVSTLTIQRTQQEDSAVYLCASSPQSGPNEKLFFGSGTQLSVL.

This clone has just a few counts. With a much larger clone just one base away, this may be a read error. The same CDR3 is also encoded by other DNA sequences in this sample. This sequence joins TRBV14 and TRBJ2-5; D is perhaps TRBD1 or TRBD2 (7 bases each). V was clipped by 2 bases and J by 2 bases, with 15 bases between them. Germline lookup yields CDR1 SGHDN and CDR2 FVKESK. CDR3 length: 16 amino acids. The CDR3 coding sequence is TGTGCCAGCAGCCAATTACAGGGGCGGGGGCAAGAGACCCAGTACTTC. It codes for CASSQLQGRGQETQYF. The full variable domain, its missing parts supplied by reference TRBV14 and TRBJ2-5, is EAGVTQFPSHSVIEKGQTVTLRCDPISGHDNLYWYRRVMGKEIKFLLHFVKESKQDESGMPNNRFLAERTGGTYSTLKVQPAELEDSGVYFCASSQLQGRGQETQYFGPGTRLLVL.

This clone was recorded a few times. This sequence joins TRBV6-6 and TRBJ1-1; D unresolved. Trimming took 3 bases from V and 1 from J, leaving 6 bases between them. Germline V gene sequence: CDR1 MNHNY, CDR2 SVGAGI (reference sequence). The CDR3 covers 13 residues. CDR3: CASSYTANTEAFF. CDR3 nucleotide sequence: TGTGCCAGCAGTTATACAGCGAACACTGAAGCTTTCTTT.

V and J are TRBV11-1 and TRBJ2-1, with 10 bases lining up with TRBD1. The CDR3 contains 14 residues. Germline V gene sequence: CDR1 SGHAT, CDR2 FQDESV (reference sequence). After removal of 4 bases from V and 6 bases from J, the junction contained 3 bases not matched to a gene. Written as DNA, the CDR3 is TGTGCCAGCAGCTCTTGGACAGGGGGCAATGAGCAGTTCTTC. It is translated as CASSSWTGGNEQFF. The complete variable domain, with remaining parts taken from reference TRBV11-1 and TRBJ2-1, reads EAEVAQSPRYKITEKSQAVAFWCDPISGHATLYWYRQILGQGPELLVQFQDESVVDDSQLPKDRFSAERLKGVDSTLKIQPAELGDSAMYLCASSSWTGGNEQFFGPGTRLTVL.

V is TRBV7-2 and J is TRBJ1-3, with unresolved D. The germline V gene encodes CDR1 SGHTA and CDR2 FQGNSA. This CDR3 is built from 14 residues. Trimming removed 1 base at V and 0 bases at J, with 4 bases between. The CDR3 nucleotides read TGTGCCAGCAGCTTAGATCCCTCTGGAAACACCATATATTTT. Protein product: CASSLDPSGNTIYF.

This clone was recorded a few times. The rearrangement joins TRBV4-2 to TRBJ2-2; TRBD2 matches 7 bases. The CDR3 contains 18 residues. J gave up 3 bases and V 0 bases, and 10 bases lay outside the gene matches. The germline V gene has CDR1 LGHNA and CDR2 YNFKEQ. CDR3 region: CASSQDQTSQRDTGELFF. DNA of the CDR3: TGTGCCAGCAGCCAAGATCAGACTAGCCAAAGGGACACCGGGGAGCTGTTTTTT.

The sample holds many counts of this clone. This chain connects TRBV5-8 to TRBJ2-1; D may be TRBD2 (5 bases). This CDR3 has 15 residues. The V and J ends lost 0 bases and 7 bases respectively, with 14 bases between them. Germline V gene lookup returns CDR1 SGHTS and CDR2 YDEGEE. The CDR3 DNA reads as TGTGCCAGCAGCTTGGACCGGCGTAGAGGGAATGAGCAGTTCTTC. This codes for CASSLDRRRGNEQFF.

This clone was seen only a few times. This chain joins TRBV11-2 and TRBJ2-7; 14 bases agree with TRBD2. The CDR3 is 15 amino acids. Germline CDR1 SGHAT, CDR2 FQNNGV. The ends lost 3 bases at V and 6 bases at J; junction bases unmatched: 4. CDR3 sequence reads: CASSLETSGRAEQYF. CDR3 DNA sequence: TGTGCCAGCAGCTTGGAGACTAGCGGGAGGGCCGAGCAGTACTTC.

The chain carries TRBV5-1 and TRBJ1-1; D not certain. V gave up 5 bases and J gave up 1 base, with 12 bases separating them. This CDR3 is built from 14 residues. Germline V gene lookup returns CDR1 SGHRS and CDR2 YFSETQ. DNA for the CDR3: TGCGCCAGCAGTCCAGAGCATAAGAACACTGAAGCTTTCTTT. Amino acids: CASSPEHKNTEAFF.

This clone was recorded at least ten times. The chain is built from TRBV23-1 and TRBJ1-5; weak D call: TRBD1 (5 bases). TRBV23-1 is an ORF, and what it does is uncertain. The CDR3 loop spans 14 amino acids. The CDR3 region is CALLGGIYCQPQHF. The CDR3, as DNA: TGCGCACTTCTCGGGGGAATTTATTGTCAGCCCCAGCATTTT.

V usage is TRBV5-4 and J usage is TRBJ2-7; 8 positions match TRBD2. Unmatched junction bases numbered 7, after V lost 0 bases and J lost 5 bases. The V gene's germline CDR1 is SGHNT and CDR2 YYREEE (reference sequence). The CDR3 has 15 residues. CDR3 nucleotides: TGTGCCAGCAGCTTGGGAGGGACGGGAGGGAACGAGCAGTACTTC. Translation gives CASSLGGTGGNEQYF.

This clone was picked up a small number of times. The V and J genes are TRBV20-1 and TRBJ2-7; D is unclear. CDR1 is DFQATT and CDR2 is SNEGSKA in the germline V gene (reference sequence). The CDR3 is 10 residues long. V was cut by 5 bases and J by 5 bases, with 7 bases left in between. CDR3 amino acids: CSAFANEQYF. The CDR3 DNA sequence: TGCAGTGCTTTCGCGAACGAGCAGTACTTC.

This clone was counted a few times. DNA of the CDR3: TGTGCCAGCAGCGCCACAGGGTTCGGCCAGCCCCAGCATTTT. Translated: CASSATGFGQPQHF. The V and J genes are TRBV6-1 and TRBJ1-5; D might be TRBD1 (6 bases). There are 14 residues in the CDR3. From germline, CDR1 is MNHNS and CDR2 SASEGT. V lost 6 bases and J lost 7, with 16 bases in between.